Sequencing of this TCR beta chain was carried out in a study of identical twins. Points from the study as a whole: Interpretation of the results relied on cross-sectional statistical analysis and not on following the same donors. Out-of-frame alpha sequences shared by twins showed excess low generation probability.

Each donor (without exception) was a healthy Caucasian. This CDR3 is built from 16 residues. The J segment lost 3 bases and the V segment lost 0 bases, leaving 4 bases of the junction unmatched. Template switching added a universal primer binding site, and final cDNA carried unique molecular identifiers. Each CDR3 protein gets one entry after TCRdb re-called the 5' RACE reads with MiXCR. Of about 890,000 distinct CDR3 sequences detected, roughly an eighth appear once; the ten largest clones hold 1.5% to 2%. The table lists this clonotype with a few counts. Its antigen is undetermined. The same sample was also studied in work on yellow fever vaccine responses in identical twins.

V gene TRBV12-3 or TRBV12-4 combines with J gene TRBJ2-5; 10 positions match TRBD1. Sample: PBMCs. This receptor was identified in a woman in her late teens or twenties in good health. The CDR3 DNA is TGTGCCAGCAGTTTAGCGCTCGGGACAGGGGAAGAGACCCAGTACTTC. This translates into CASSLALGTGEETQYF.